The sequence of this TCR beta chain was determined in a study of neurological immune-mediated disorders. Study-wide results and caveats: Among expanded clones, no CDR3 amino acid sequences were shared across subjects, a pattern suggesting private repertoires in all groups.

The study drew its healthy controls from blood bank volunteers in Maryland, USA. Libraries from sorted cells used 900,000 to 1,000,000 T cells (CD4+ or CD8+). Germline-derived CDR1 and CDR2 are KGHDR and SFDVKD. The V and J ends lost 2 bases and 2 bases respectively, with 8 bases between them. This CDR3 is built from 14 residues. This clonotype has a count of ten or more. As yet, its antigen is unknown. cDNA was made by 5'RACE with 10-nucleotide random UMIs. Via MiXCR, TCRdb re-called the 5' RACE reads, giving one row per CDR3 protein. Of 40,000 or so distinct CDR3 sequences in the sample, nearly 5% were seen once.

The chain is built from TRBV24-1 and TRBJ2-5; weak D call: TRBD1 (5 bases). The sample consisted of CD4+ T cells from blood. This clonotype was obtained from a man aged 18 to 35 in good health. Here the CDR3 reads CATSDSPGQETQYF. CDR3 coding DNA: TGTGCCACCAGTGATTCCCCAGGGCAAGAGACCCAGTACTTC.